These 16 T cell receptor beta chains originate from one sample sequenced in a study of T cell responses to AZD1222 COVID-19 vaccine. The table came from immunoSEQ multiplex PCR; TCRdb's copy has only in-frame clones and leaves some out. The data contain 90,000 or so clones, 89% of them singletons. The sample here was peripheral blood, taken 28 days after the second AZD1222 dose. These TCRs come from an adult who received the AZD1222 COVID-19 vaccine.

V gene TRBV6-5 combines with J gene TRBJ1-2; a weak D match, TRBD1 (6 bases). CDR1 is MNHEY, CDR2 SVGAGI, per germline. CDR3 length equals 10 residues. Trimming removed 9 bases from V and 6 bases from J, with 8 bases in between. CDR3 bases: TGTGCCAGTTACAGGGATGGCTACACCTTC. This codes for CASYRDGYTF.

The chain joins TRBV30 to TRBJ2-7; the D gene is possibly TRBD1 (6 bases). There are 13 residues in the CDR3. Germline CDR1 GTSNPN, CDR2 SVGIG (reference sequence). Trimming shortened V by 2 bases and J by 3 bases, and 11 bases separated the two germline ends. This CDR3 is CAWSRPGVYEQYF. The DNA of the CDR3 is TGTGCCTGGAGTCGCCCAGGGGTCTACGAGCAGTACTTC.

The chain links TRBV15 to TRBJ1-5; TRBD1 might be the D (5 bases). The V end lost 5 bases, the J end lost 5 bases, and 13 bases lay between the germline ends. The germline V gene has CDR1 LNHNV and CDR2 YYDKDF (reference sequence). This CDR3 is 14 amino acids long. CDR3 amino acids: CATSFMGGDQPQHF. CDR3 coding DNA: TGTGCCACCAGCTTCATGGGGGGTGATCAGCCCCAGCATTTT.

The chain couples TRBV29-1 to TRBJ1-1; D is undetermined. Trimming took off 7 bases at V and 4 bases at J, with 10 bases between the two ends. Germline V gene sequence: CDR1 SQVTM, CDR2 ANQGSEA. This CDR3 has 11 residues. CDR3 protein: CSEVWATEAFF. DNA of the CDR3: TGCAGCGAAGTTTGGGCCACTGAAGCTTTCTTT.

V usage is TRBV4-1 and J usage is TRBJ1-1; D gene uncertain. The CDR3 has 14 residues. V dropped 0 bases and J dropped 6 bases, with 11 bases sitting between them. Germline CDR1 reads MGHRA; CDR2 reads YSYEKL. CDR3 sequence (DNA): TGCGCCAGCAGCCAAGACAGGTTCGGCGCTGAAGCTTTCTTT. Protein: CASSQDRFGAEAFF.

This rearrangement joins TRBV7-2 to TRBJ1-5, with D hard to call. Trimming stripped 2 bases from V and 0 bases from J, with 8 bases between. This CDR3 contains 15 residues. Germline-derived CDR1 and CDR2 are SGHTA and FQGNSA. CDR3 amino acids: CASSLYSSSNQPQHF. The CDR3 nucleotides read TGTGCCAGCAGCTTATATTCGAGTAGCAATCAGCCCCAGCATTTT.

The chain employs TRBV27 and TRBJ2-2; no reliable D call. Trimming stripped 5 bases from V and 1 base from J, with 11 bases between. Germline CDR1 is MNHEY and CDR2 is SMNVEV (reference sequence). The CDR3 runs to 15 residues. The CDR3 coding sequence is TGTGCCAGCAGTACCCTAATTCAGAACACCGGGGAGCTGTTTTTT. Translated: CASSTLIQNTGELFF.

The chain is built from TRBV11-2 and TRBJ1-4; D is possibly TRBD1 (6 bases). CDR3 length: 15 amino acids. The germline V gene has CDR1 SGHAT and CDR2 FQNNGV. The V and J ends lost 5 bases and 5 bases respectively, with 15 bases between them. For the CDR3, the DNA is TGTGCCAGCAGCAACCGACAGGAGGGGAATGAAAAACTGTTTTTT. Amino acids: CASSNRQEGNEKLFF.

The chain employs TRBV20-1 and TRBJ2-5; no clear D gene. This CDR3 has 11 amino acids. Trimming pared 5 bases from V and 5 bases from J, leaving 9 bases between. The germline V gene has CDR1 DFQATT and CDR2 SNEGSKA (reference sequence). CDR3 sequence (DNA): TGCAGTGCTGGACGGGTGGAGACCCAGTACTTC. Protein product: CSAGRVETQYF.

The chain has TRBV28 and TRBJ1-5; 7 bases match TRBD1. This CDR3 is 14 amino acids long. Germline values: CDR1 MDHEN, CDR2 SYDVKM. The junction had 3 bases not matched to a gene; V was cut back by 3 bases and J by 4 bases. CDR3 region: CASSLVQGNQPQHF. The DNA for the CDR3 is TGTGCCAGCAGTTTGGTACAGGGGAATCAGCCCCAGCATTTT.

A single count supports this clone. The chain is built from TRBV6-5 and TRBJ1-2, with 8 bases that match TRBD1. Trimming took 7 bases from V and 3 from J; bases not matched to a gene: 10. The CDR3 length is 15 residues. Germline V gene data show CDR1 as MNHEY and CDR2 as SVGAGI. This CDR3 reads CASTRTGRKYYGYTF. CDR3 nucleotides: TGTGCCAGCACAAGGACAGGGAGAAAATACTATGGCTACACCTTC.

This chain connects TRBV9 to TRBJ2-7; D ambiguous. This CDR3 spans 14 amino acids. The germline gives CDR1 SGDLS, CDR2 YYNGEE. V lost 0 bases and J lost 0, with 7 bases in between. In DNA form, the CDR3 reads TGTGCCAGCAGCGTAGTGGAAAGCTCCTACGAGCAGTACTTC. This sequence encodes CASSVVESSYEQYF.

The chain carries TRBV6-1 and TRBJ1-6; 7 bases align to TRBD1. Germline V gives CDR1 MNHNS, CDR2 SASEGT. V dropped 1 base and J dropped 7; count of bases not matched to a gene: 7. The CDR3 contains 16 residues. Here the CDR3 reads CASSEVTGWENSPLHF. In DNA form, the CDR3 reads TGTGCCAGCAGTGAAGTGACAGGGTGGGAGAATTCACCCCTCCACTTT.

The V gene is TRBV2, the J gene TRBJ1-2, with TRBD1 identical over 7 bases. The germline V gene encodes CDR1 SNHLY and CDR2 FYNNEI. After removal of 5 bases from V and 0 bases from J, the junction contained 3 bases not matched to a gene. CDR3 size: 14 residues. The CDR3 sequence is CASSRQGTNYGYTF. The DNA of the CDR3 is TGTGCCAGCAGTAGACAGGGTACTAACTATGGCTACACCTTC.

The sample holds a few counts of this clone. The chain recombines TRBV30 with TRBJ2-2, with 8 bases fitting TRBD1. The ends lost 3 bases at V and 3 bases at J; junction bases unmatched: 6. The germline V gene encodes CDR1 GTSNPN and CDR2 SVGIG (reference sequence). The CDR3 contains 15 residues. CDR3 coding DNA: TGTGCCTGGAGGACCCAGGGGGCACACACCGGGGAGCTGTTTTTT. Amino acid sequence: CAWRTQGAHTGELFF.

The chain links TRBV7-8 to TRBJ2-7; D call uncertain. Trimming cost V 4 bases and J 2 bases, with 12 bases left between them. This CDR3 spans 14 amino acids. Germline values: CDR1 SGHVS, CDR2 FQNEAQ. The chain's CDR3 is CASSSYDAAYEQYF. The CDR3 bases are TGTGCCAGCAGCTCGTACGACGCTGCCTACGAGCAGTACTTC. Full variable domain (rest looked up from reference TRBV7-8 and TRBJ2-7): GAGVSQSPRYKVAKRGQDVALRCDPISGHVSLFWYQQALGQGPEFLTYFQNEAQLDKSGLPSDRFFAERPEGSVSTLKIQRTQQEDSAVYLCASSSYDAAYEQYFGPGTRLTVT.